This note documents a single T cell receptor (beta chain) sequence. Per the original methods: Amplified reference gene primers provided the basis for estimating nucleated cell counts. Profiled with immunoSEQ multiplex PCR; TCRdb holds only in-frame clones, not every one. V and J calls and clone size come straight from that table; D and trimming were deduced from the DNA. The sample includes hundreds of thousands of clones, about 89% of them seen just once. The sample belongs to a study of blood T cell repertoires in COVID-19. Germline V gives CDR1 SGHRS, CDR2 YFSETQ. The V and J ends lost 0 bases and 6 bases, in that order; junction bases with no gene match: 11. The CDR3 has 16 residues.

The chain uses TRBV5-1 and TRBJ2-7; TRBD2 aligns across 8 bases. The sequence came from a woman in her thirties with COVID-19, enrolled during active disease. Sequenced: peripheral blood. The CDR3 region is CASSLAGRGAGGEQYF. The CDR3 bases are TGCGCCAGCAGCTTGGCGGGGCGGGGGGCCGGGGGCGAGCAGTACTTC.